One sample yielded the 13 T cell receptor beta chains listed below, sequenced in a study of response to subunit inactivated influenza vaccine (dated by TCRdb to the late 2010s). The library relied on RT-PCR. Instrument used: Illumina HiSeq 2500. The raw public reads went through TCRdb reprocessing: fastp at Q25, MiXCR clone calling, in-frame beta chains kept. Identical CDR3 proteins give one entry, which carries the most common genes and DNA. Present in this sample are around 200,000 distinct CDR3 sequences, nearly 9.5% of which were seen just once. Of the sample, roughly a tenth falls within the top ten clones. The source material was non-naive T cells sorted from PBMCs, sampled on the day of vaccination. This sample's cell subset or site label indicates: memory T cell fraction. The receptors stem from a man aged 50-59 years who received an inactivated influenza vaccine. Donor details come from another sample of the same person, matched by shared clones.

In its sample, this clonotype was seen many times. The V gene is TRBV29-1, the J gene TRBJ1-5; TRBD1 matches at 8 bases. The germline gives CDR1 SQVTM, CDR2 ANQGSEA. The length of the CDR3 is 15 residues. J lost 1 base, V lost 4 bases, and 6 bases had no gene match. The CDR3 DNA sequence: TGCAGCGTTGCCCTTGGGACAGGCAGCAATCAGCCCCAGCATTTT. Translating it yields CSVALGTGSNQPQHF.

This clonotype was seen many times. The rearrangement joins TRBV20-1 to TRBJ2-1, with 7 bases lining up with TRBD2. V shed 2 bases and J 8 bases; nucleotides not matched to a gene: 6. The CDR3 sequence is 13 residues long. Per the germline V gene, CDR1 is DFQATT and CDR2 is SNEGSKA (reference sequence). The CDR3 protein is CSARRGSGHEQFF. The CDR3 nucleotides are TGCAGTGCTAGACGCGGGAGTGGGCATGAGCAGTTCTTC.

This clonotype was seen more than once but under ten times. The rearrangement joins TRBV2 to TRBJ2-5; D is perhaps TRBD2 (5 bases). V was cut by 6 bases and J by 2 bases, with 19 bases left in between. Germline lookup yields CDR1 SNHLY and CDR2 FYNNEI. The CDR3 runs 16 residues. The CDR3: CASRPRETNFQETQYF. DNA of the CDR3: TGTGCCAGCAGACCTCGGGAAACGAACTTTCAAGAGACCCAGTACTTC.

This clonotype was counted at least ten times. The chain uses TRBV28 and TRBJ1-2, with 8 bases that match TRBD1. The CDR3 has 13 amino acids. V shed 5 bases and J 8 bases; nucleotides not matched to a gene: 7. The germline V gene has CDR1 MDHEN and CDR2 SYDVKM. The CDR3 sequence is CASSTTGARGYTF. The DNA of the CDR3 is TGTGCCAGCAGTACGACAGGGGCCCGCGGCTACACCTTC.

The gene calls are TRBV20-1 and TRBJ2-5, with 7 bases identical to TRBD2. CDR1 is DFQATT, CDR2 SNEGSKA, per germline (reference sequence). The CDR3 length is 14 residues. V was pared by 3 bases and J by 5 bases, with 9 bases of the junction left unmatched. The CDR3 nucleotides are TGCAGTGCTAGTCCGGGGAGCGGGATGGAGACCCAGTACTTC. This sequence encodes CSASPGSGMETQYF.

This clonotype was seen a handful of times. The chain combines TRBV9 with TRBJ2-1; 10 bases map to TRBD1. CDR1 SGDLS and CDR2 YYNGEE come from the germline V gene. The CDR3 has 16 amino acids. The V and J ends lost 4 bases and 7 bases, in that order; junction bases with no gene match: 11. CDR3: CASSPRQGAGLNEQFF. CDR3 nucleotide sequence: TGTGCCAGCAGCCCTCGACAGGGGGCTGGTTTAAATGAGCAGTTCTTC. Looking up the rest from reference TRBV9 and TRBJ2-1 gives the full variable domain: DSGVTQTPKHLITATGQRVTLRCSPRSGDLSVYWYQQSLDQGLQFLIQYYNGEERAKGNILERFSAQQFPDLHSELNLSSLELGDSALYFCASSPRQGAGLNEQFFGPGTRLTVL.

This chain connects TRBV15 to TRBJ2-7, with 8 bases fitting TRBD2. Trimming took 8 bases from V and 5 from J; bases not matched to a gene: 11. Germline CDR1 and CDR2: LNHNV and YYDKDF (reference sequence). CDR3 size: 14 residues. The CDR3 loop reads CATGTRAGGDEQYF. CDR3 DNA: TGTGCCACCGGGACCAGGGCGGGGGGCGACGAGCAGTACTTC.

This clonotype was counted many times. The CDR3 is CATSGIGSGSLYNEQFF. DNA for the CDR3: TGTGCCACCAGTGGAATCGGTAGCGGGAGTTTGTACAATGAGCAGTTCTTC. This chain connects TRBV24-1 to TRBJ2-1; 9 bases are shared with TRBD2. This CDR3 is built from 17 residues. Germline V lookup: CDR1 KGHDR, CDR2 SFDVKD. Trimming at V came to 5 bases and at J to 4 bases, leaving 11 bases not matched to a gene.

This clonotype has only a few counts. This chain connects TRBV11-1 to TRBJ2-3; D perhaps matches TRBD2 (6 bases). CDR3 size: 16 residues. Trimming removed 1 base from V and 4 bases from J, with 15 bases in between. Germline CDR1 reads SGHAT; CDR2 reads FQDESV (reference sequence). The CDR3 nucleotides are TGTGCCAGCAGCTTAGGAGAGGGAGGAATTCCAGATACGCAGTATTTT. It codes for CASSLGEGGIPDTQYF. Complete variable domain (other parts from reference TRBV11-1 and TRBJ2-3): EAEVAQSPRYKITEKSQAVAFWCDPISGHATLYWYRQILGQGPELLVQFQDESVVDDSQLPKDRFSAERLKGVDSTLKIQPAELGDSAMYLCASSLGEGGIPDTQYFGPGTRLTVL.

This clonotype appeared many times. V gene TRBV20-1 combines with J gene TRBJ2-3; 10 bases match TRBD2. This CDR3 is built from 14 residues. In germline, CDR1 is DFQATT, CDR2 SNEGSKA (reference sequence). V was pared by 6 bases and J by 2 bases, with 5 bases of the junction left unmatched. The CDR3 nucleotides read TGCAGTGCCTTAGCGGGGGGCTCCACAGATACGCAGTATTTT. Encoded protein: CSALAGGSTDTQYF.

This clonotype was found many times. DNA for the CDR3: TGTGCCAGCAGTTCGGACATACTTCAGCCCCAGCATTTT. Amino acid sequence: CASSSDILQPQHF. The gene calls are TRBV7-2 and TRBJ1-5, with D tentatively TRBD1 (5 bases). V dropped 6 bases and J dropped 6 bases, with 12 bases sitting between them. The CDR3 covers 13 residues. Germline lookup yields CDR1 SGHTA and CDR2 FQGNSA.

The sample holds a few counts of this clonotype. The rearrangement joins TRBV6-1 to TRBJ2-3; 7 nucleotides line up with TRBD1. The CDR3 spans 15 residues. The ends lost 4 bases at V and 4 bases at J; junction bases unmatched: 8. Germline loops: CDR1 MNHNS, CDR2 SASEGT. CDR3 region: CASSVMTGFSDTQYF. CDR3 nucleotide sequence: TGTGCCAGCAGTGTAATGACAGGGTTTTCAGATACGCAGTATTTT.

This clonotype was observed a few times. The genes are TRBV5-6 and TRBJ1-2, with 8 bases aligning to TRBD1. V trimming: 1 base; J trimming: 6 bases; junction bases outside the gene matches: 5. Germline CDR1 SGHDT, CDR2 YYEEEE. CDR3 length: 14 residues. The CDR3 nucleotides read TGTGCCAGCAGCTTGACAGGACAGGGCCATGGCTACACCTTC. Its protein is CASSLTGQGHGYTF.